The 4 T cell receptor beta chains below come from one sample, sequenced in a study of early T cells in non-severe SARS-CoV-2 infection. TCRdb re-analysed the 5' RACE reads in MiXCR, keeping a single row per CDR3 protein. The sample holds fewer than 65,000 distinct CDR3 sequences, around 9.7% seen once. The sample consisted of whole blood. Receptors were obtained from an adult who was a healthcare worker with PCR-confirmed SARS-CoV-2 infection or an uninfected control (not recorded which).

This clonotype appeared many times. The chain combines TRBV5-1 with TRBJ2-2, with D tentatively TRBD1 (6 bases). The CDR3 has 15 residues. Germline CDR1 and CDR2: SGHRS and YFSETQ. V lost 6 bases, J lost 7 bases, and 19 bases lay in between. CDR3 amino acids: CASTVDSPRGGELFF. The DNA of the CDR3 is TGCGCCAGCACTGTGGACAGCCCTAGAGGCGGGGAGCTGTTTTTT.

Only a few counts were recorded for this clonotype. V and J are TRBV5-4 and TRBJ2-7; D is unclear. Germline loops: CDR1 SGHNT, CDR2 YYREEE (reference sequence). V was clipped by 1 base and J by 6 bases, with 8 bases between them. CDR3 length: 12 amino acids. CDR3 protein: CASSLKGSEQYF. The DNA of the CDR3 is TGTGCCAGCAGCTTGAAAGGTTCCGAGCAGTACTTC.

This clonotype was seen only a few times. This sequence joins TRBV30 and TRBJ1-4; 7 positions match TRBD1. The CDR3 has 14 amino acids. Germline V CDR1 and CDR2: GTSNPN, SVGIG (reference sequence). With 3 bases clipped from V and 8 bases from J, the junction kept 9 bases outside the gene matches. CDR3 residues: CAWSRGGGGEKLFF. Written as DNA, the CDR3 is TGTGCCTGGAGCCGCGGAGGGGGCGGCGAAAAACTGTTTTTT.

This clonotype was counted ten times or more. The chain couples TRBV27 to TRBJ2-1, with D possibly being TRBD1 (5 bases). The V gene's germline CDR1 is MNHEY and CDR2 SMNVEV (reference sequence). The CDR3 totals 12 residues. V was clipped by 6 bases and J by 7 bases, with 10 bases between them. The CDR3, as DNA: TGTGCCAGCAGGAAGGGGTGGAATGAGCAGTTCTTC. Protein sequence: CASRKGWNEQFF.